Below are 8 T cell receptor beta chains sequenced from a single sample in a study of blood T cell repertoires in COVID-19. Here immunoSEQ multiplex PCR was the method, and the copy in TCRdb shows in-frame clones only, minus some. The table lists 150,000 to 200,000 clones, around four fifths of them singletons. The sequenced material came from peripheral blood. These receptors all come from a woman older than 75 with acute or convalescent COVID-19.

DNA for the CDR3: TGTGCCAGCAGCCGGTATGACAGGGAAGAGACCCAGTACTTC. It specifies CASSRYDREETQYF. This chain joins TRBV5-5 and TRBJ2-5; 7 bases line up with TRBD1. V lost 4 bases to trimming and J lost 3 bases; unmatched junction nucleotides: 6. The CDR3 length is 14 residues. Germline CDR1 reads SGHKS; CDR2 reads YYEKEE (reference sequence).

This clone was seen more than once but under ten times. The V call is TRBV2, the J call TRBJ1-5; 10 bases agree with TRBD1. V shed 5 bases and J 3 bases; nucleotides not matched to a gene: 4. The germline V gene encodes CDR1 SNHLY and CDR2 FYNNEI. This CDR3 region has 15 residues. The CDR3 sequence is CASSLGTGANQPQHF. The CDR3 nucleotides read TGTGCCAGCAGTCTAGGGACAGGGGCCAATCAGCCCCAGCATTTT.

This sequence joins TRBV15 and TRBJ1-1, with D perhaps TRBD1 (5 bases). Looked up from germline, CDR1 is LNHNV and CDR2 is YYDKDF (reference sequence). V lost 4 bases and J 0 bases, leaving 15 bases between the germline ends. The CDR3 totals 16 residues. The CDR3 DNA reads TGTGCCACCAGCACTACCCCAGGGACTCTGAACACTGAAGCTTTCTTT. This encodes CATSTTPGTLNTEAFF. Full variable domain (missing parts from reference TRBV15 and TRBJ1-1): DAMVIQNPRYQVTQFGKPVTLSCSQTLNHNVMYWYQQKSSQAPKLLFHYYDKDFNNEADTPDNFQSRRPNTSFCFLDIRSPGLGDTAMYLCATSTTPGTLNTEAFFGQGTRLTVV.

The chain carries TRBV11-2 and TRBJ2-1; the match to TRBD2 covers 10 bases. Germline V gives CDR1 SGHAT, CDR2 FQNNGV. CDR3 size: 16 residues. The junction had 10 bases not matched to a gene; V was cut back by 5 bases and J by 6 bases. For the CDR3, the DNA is TGTGCCAGCAGCCCCAGCCTAGCGGGAGCATCCAATGAGCAGTTCTTC. This codes for CASSPSLAGASNEQFF.

The CDR3 DNA reads TGTGCCAGCAGCGTAGGCGGCGCCCGCGGGTCACCCCTCCACTTT. Translating gives CASSVGGARGSPLHF. The chain joins TRBV9 to TRBJ1-6, with D unresolved. Germline assignment: CDR1 SGDLS and CDR2 YYNGEE. V was cut by 0 bases and J by 10 bases, with 14 bases left in between. This CDR3 is 15 amino acids long. Full variable domain (outside the CDR3, taken from reference TRBV9 and TRBJ1-6): DSGVTQTPKHLITATGQRVTLRCSPRSGDLSVYWYQQSLDQGLQFLIQYYNGEERAKGNILERFSAQQFPDLHSELNLSSLELGDSALYFCASSVGGARGSPLHFGNGTRLTVT.

The J gene is TRBJ1-1, the V gene TRBV18, with TRBD1 matching 9 bases. This CDR3 comprises 14 residues. The germline V gene encodes CDR1 KGHSH and CDR2 LQKENI. The J segment lost 1 base and the V segment lost 6 bases, leaving 3 bases of the junction unmatched. CDR3: CASSRGQGNTEAFF. CDR3 bases: TGTGCCAGCTCGCGGGGACAGGGGAACACTGAAGCTTTCTTT.

This clone was recorded once. The gene calls are TRBV30 and TRBJ1-2; D is uncertain. Germline CDR1 is GTSNPN and CDR2 is SVGIG (reference sequence). Trimming removed 7 bases at V and 2 bases at J, with 8 bases between. The CDR3 has 11 amino acids. The CDR3 region has the DNA TGTGCCTACGAGGAAAACTATGGCTACACCTTC. Amino acids: CAYEENYGYTF.

The V gene is TRBV10-3, the J gene TRBJ2-7; D perhaps matches TRBD1 (6 bases). V was cut by 3 bases and J by 0 bases, with 9 bases left in between. CDR1 and CDR2 (germline): ENHRY, SYGVKD. The CDR3 length is 14 residues. The CDR3 loop is CAISDRGSSYEQYF. The DNA for the CDR3 is TGTGCCATCAGTGACAGGGGATCCTCCTACGAGCAGTACTTC.